The next 20 T cell receptor beta chains were all read from a single sample in a study of blood T cell repertoires in COVID-19. TCRdb keeps only in-frame clones here, not all; method: immunoSEQ multiplex PCR. The table records more than 400,000 clones, less than 95% of them present only once. Sequencing was performed on PBMCs or T cells enriched from blood (not recorded which). The source is a man between 18 and 29 years old who had recovered from COVID-19.

This chain links TRBV28 with TRBJ1-1; 10 nucleotides match TRBD1. From germline, CDR1 is MDHEN and CDR2 SYDVKM. Losses at the gene ends were 9 bases for V and 1 base for J; bases not matched to a gene: 5. This CDR3 contains 14 residues. CDR3 in amino acids: CASDRGLGNTEAFF. CDR3 nucleotide sequence: TGTGCCAGTGACAGGGGGCTGGGGAACACTGAAGCTTTCTTT.

The V gene is TRBV14, the J gene TRBJ1-6; no clear D. The CDR3 loop spans 14 amino acids. Germline assignment: CDR1 SGHDN and CDR2 FVKESK. The V end was cut by 5 bases, the J end by 10 bases, with 15 bases between. The CDR3 loop is CASSGNGGRSPLHF. The DNA for the CDR3 is TGTGCCAGCAGCGGAAACGGAGGAAGATCACCCCTCCACTTT.

This clone was counted a single time. V is TRBV28 and J is TRBJ1-5; D unresolved. Germline V gene data show CDR1 as MDHEN and CDR2 as SYDVKM. CDR3 length equals 14 residues. Trimming took off 5 bases at V and 2 bases at J, with 10 bases between the two ends. Here the CDR3 DNA reads TGTGCCAGCAGTCCAGAGGGCGGCAATCAGCCCCAGCATTTT. It translates to CASSPEGGNQPQHF.

This chain joins TRBV4-1 and TRBJ2-7; 11 nucleotides line up with TRBD2. The CDR3 sequence is 15 residues long. The V and J ends lost 0 bases and 6 bases, in that order; junction bases with no gene match: 4. Germline V lookup: CDR1 MGHRA, CDR2 YSYEKL. The CDR3 sequence: CASSQEIAGGSEQYF. The CDR3 DNA follows: TGCGCCAGCAGCCAAGAAATAGCGGGAGGGTCCGAGCAGTACTTC.

The chain employs TRBV5-1 and TRBJ2-1; 7 bases line up with TRBD1. V shed 4 bases and J 7 bases; nucleotides not matched to a gene: 11. CDR1 is SGHRS and CDR2 is YFSETQ in the germline V gene. CDR3 length: 15 residues. CDR3: CASSRRQGVGNEQFF. The CDR3 nucleotides are TGCGCCAGCAGCAGACGACAGGGAGTTGGGAATGAGCAGTTCTTC.

J is TRBJ2-6 and V is TRBV3-1 (or the pseudogene TRBV3-2); D is ambiguous. Germline CDR1 and CDR2: LGHDT and YNNKEL (reference sequence). Trimming shortened V by 8 bases and J by 4 bases, and 12 bases separated the two germline ends. The CDR3 totals 14 residues. The CDR3 bases are TGTGCCAGCTGTAAGCATTCCGGGGCCAACGTCCTGACTTTC. Its protein is CASCKHSGANVLTF.

The rearrangement uses TRBV3-1 (or the pseudogene TRBV3-2) and TRBJ1-2; unclear D gene. V was clipped by 2 bases and J by 4 bases, with 11 bases between them. Germline V gene sequence: CDR1 LGHDT, CDR2 YNNKEL (reference sequence). The CDR3 has 14 residues. This chain's CDR3 is CASSQRGAGYGYTF. The CDR3 region has the DNA TGTGCCAGCAGCCAACGGGGTGCTGGCTATGGCTACACCTTC.

The chain uses TRBV5-1 and TRBJ2-1, with D unresolved. This CDR3 is built from 15 residues. Trimming removed 0 bases at V and 3 bases at J, with 10 bases between. The germline CDR1 and CDR2 sequences are SGHRS and YFSETQ. CDR3 region: CASSLAGLDYNEQFF. DNA for the CDR3: TGCGCCAGCAGCTTGGCCGGTTTAGACTACAATGAGCAGTTCTTC.

This chain links TRBV13 with TRBJ1-1, with 10 bases lining up with TRBD1. This CDR3 comprises 14 residues. The trim removed 5 bases at V and 6 bases at J, leaving 6 bases unmatched. Germline V gives CDR1 PRHDT, CDR2 FYEKMQ (reference sequence). In nucleotides, the CDR3 is TGTGCCAGCAGCCCCCGGACAGGGGGGTCTGAAGCTTTCTTT. Protein sequence: CASSPRTGGSEAFF.

The V and J genes are TRBV6-1 and TRBJ1-2; tentatively, D is TRBD1 (6 bases). V lost 2 bases and J lost 4, with 14 bases in between. This CDR3 has 15 residues. The germline gives CDR1 MNHNS, CDR2 SASEGT. The CDR3 DNA reads TGTGCCAGCAGTGAAAGCCCAACAGGGCGCTATGGCTACACCTTC. Translation gives CASSESPTGRYGYTF.

The V and J genes are TRBV3-1 (or the pseudogene TRBV3-2) and TRBJ2-2, with D perhaps matching TRBD2 (6 bases). Trimming left V 4 bases short and J 9 bases short, with 18 bases between. Germline CDR1 is LGHDT and CDR2 is YNNKEL (reference sequence). The CDR3 totals 15 residues. The chain's CDR3 is CASSPGISGSRELFF. The CDR3 coding sequence is TGTGCCAGCAGCCCCGGGATTAGCGGATCCCGGGAGCTGTTTTTT.

V usage is TRBV3-1 (or the pseudogene TRBV3-2) and J usage is TRBJ1-1, with TRBD1 identical over 9 bases. Trimming cost V 1 base and J 8 bases; bases outside gene matches: 5. The germline CDR1 and CDR2 sequences are LGHDT and YNNKEL (reference sequence). CDR3 length equals 14 residues. CDR3 DNA sequence: TGTGCCAGCAGCCAAGTAGACAGGGGGTTGGAAGCTTTCTTT. Its translation is CASSQVDRGLEAFF.

This chain connects TRBV6-2 or TRBV6-3 to TRBJ1-2, with 8 bases matching TRBD1. J was trimmed by 6 bases and V by 6 bases; bases with no gene match: 12. Germline CDR1 MNHEY, CDR2 SVGEGT. The CDR3 is 15 amino acids. In DNA, the CDR3 is TGTGCCAGCAGCACGGACAGGGTTCTAACGAATGGCTACACCTTC. It codes for CASSTDRVLTNGYTF.

This chain connects TRBV3-1 (or the pseudogene TRBV3-2) to TRBJ2-1; TRBD1 matches at 7 bases. The germline gives CDR1 LGHDT, CDR2 YNNKEL (reference sequence). V gave up 3 bases and J gave up 1 base; unmatched junction bases: 0. CDR3 length: 14 residues. CDR3 nucleotide sequence: TGTGCCAGCAGCCAGGGACAGTCCTACAATGAGCAGTTCTTC. Encoded protein: CASSQGQSYNEQFF.

CDR3 bases: TGTGCCAGCATTATGGAGCCGGGACAGCCCCAGCATTTT. The encoded protein is CASIMEPGQPQHF. This sequence joins TRBV28 and TRBJ1-5, with D unresolved. Germline-derived CDR1 and CDR2 are MDHEN and SYDVKM. This CDR3 comprises 13 residues. V was cut by 7 bases and J by 7 bases, with 14 bases left in between. Full variable domain (remainder filled in from reference TRBV28 and TRBJ1-5): DVKVTQSSRYLVKRTGEKVFLECVQDMDHENMFWYRQDPGLGLRLIYFSYDVKMKEKGDIPEGYSVSREKKERFSLILESASTNQTSMYLCASIMEPGQPQHFGDGTRLSIL.

This clone was recorded only once. J is TRBJ2-7 and V is TRBV2, with D unresolved. Germline CDR1 SNHLY, CDR2 FYNNEI. The V end was cut by 4 bases, the J end by 4 bases, with 11 bases between. This CDR3 spans 13 amino acids. The CDR3 is CASSVYSSYEQYF. The DNA of the CDR3 is TGTGCCAGCAGTGTTTACAGCTCATACGAGCAGTACTTC.

The chain recombines TRBV2 with TRBJ1-2, with unresolved D. Looked up from germline, CDR1 is SNHLY and CDR2 is FYNNEI. Trimming cost V 8 bases and J 2 bases, with 12 bases left between them. CDR3 length equals 13 residues. The CDR3 DNA reads as TGTGCCAGCGCACGACAATCGAACTATGGCTACACCTTC. Translating it yields CASARQSNYGYTF.

This rearrangement joins TRBV18 to TRBJ1-2; maybe TRBD1 (6 bases). V dropped 6 bases and J dropped 0 bases, with 11 bases sitting between them. CDR1 and CDR2 (germline): KGHSH, LQKENI. This CDR3 contains 14 residues. The CDR3 here is CASSRQETNYGYTF. DNA for the CDR3: TGTGCCAGCTCGAGACAGGAAACTAACTATGGCTACACCTTC. Full variable domain (missing parts from reference TRBV18 and TRBJ1-2): NAGVMQNPRHLVRRRGQEARLRCSPMKGHSHVYWYRQLPEEGLKFMVYLQKENIIDESGMPKERFSAEFPKEGPSILRIQQVVRGDSAAYFCASSRQETNYGYTFGSGTRLTVV.

The rearrangement links TRBV7-3 to TRBJ2-1; 7 positions agree with TRBD2. The length of the CDR3 is 18 residues. From germline, CDR1 is SGHTA and CDR2 FQGTGA. V was clipped by 1 base and J by 7 bases; unmatched bases: 16. This CDR3 reads CASSLIAGVVPGRNEQFF. DNA for the CDR3: TGTGCCAGCAGCTTAATCGCGGGAGTGGTCCCTGGCCGGAATGAGCAGTTCTTC.

The chain links TRBV27 to TRBJ1-4, with D perhaps TRBD1 (6 bases). This CDR3 has 14 residues. Germline assignment: CDR1 MNHEY and CDR2 SMNVEV (reference sequence). V was trimmed by 7 bases and J by 7 bases, leaving 16 bases between them. This CDR3 reads CASKRGGVGEKLFF. CDR3 nucleotide sequence: TGTGCCAGCAAAAGGGGGGGCGTAGGTGAAAAACTGTTTTTT. The complete variable domain, with remaining parts taken from reference TRBV27 and TRBJ1-4, reads EAQVTQNPRYLITVTGKKLTVTCSQNMNHEYMSWYRQDPGLGLRQIYYSMNVEVTDKGDVPEGYKVSRKEKRNFPLILESPSPNQTSLYFCASKRGGVGEKLFFGSGTQLSVL.